This T cell receptor beta chain derives from a study of blood T cells in healthy people across ages. Trimming took 5 bases from V and 6 from J, leaving 14 bases between them. Germline loops: CDR1 SGHTA, CDR2 FQGNSA. The CDR3 sequence is 13 residues long. Then a second PCR, running roughly 7 to 11 cycles, was carried out with a sample-barcoded 5' primer and a J-beta primer mix. A 12-random-nucleotide template-switch adaptor tagged each cDNA molecule. Sequencing yielded, for each sample, at least 2.5 million paired-end reads carrying CDR3. Via MiXCR, TCRdb re-called the 5' RACE reads, giving one row per CDR3 protein. Here the sample spans fewer than 1,200,000 distinct CDR3 sequences, under 30% being singletons. This sample was shared with a second study, whose subject was T cells of mothers and their children. In that study: The study found slightly higher but non-significant overlap in related versus unrelated mother-child pairs.

Sequences were obtained from blood. The chain has TRBV7-2 and TRBJ2-7; a possible D gene is TRBD2 (5 bases). The clonotype comes from a girl aged 2-10 years in good health. CDR3 loop: CASSGGLWGEQYF. The CDR3 bases are TGTGCCAGCAGCGGCGGACTTTGGGGCGAGCAGTACTTC.